These 22 T cell receptor beta chains share one sample of origin, sequenced in a study of cytomegalovirus exposure and HLA in healthy donors. Primers: 60 Vbeta forward and 13 Jbeta reverse. Measured with immunoSEQ multiplex PCR; TCRdb has only the in-frame clones, and not every one. The table shows around 180,000 clones, with around 80% occurring only once. The sequenced sample was PBMCs. Receptors were obtained from a woman in her 30s in good health and CMV-seropositive.

The rearrangement links TRBV7-9 to TRBJ2-7; no reliable D call. Trimming pared 0 bases from V and 3 bases from J, leaving 6 bases between. This CDR3 has 13 residues. CDR1 SEHNR and CDR2 FQNEAQ come from the germline V gene (reference sequence). The CDR3 sequence: CASSLAVSYEQYF. The DNA of the CDR3 is TGTGCCAGCAGCTTAGCAGTCAGCTACGAGCAGTACTTC.

This chain uses TRBV5-8 with TRBJ2-3, with 7 bases fitting TRBD2. Unmatched junction bases numbered 14, after V lost 4 bases and J lost 3 bases. The germline V gene encodes CDR1 SGHTS and CDR2 YDEGEE. The CDR3 loop spans 17 amino acids. CDR3 sequence reads: CASSLLGGEVWTDTQYF. CDR3 nucleotides: TGTGCCAGCAGCCTCCTGGGGGGGGAAGTTTGGACAGATACGCAGTATTTT. Full variable domain (outside the CDR3, taken from reference TRBV5-8 and TRBJ2-3): EAGVTQSPTHLIKTRGQQATLRCSPISGHTSVYWYQQALGLGLQFLLWYDEGEERNRGNFPPRFSGRQFPNYSSELNVNALELEDSALYLCASSLLGGEVWTDTQYFGPGTRLTVL.

The V and J genes are TRBV5-1 and TRBJ2-5; 12 bases agree with TRBD2. Germline assignment: CDR1 SGHRS and CDR2 YFSETQ. The CDR3 runs 18 residues. Trimming at V came to 3 bases and at J to 3 bases, leaving 12 bases not matched to a gene. The CDR3 DNA is TGCGCCAGCAGCTCGCGGACAGGCAGACTAGCGGGGGAAGAGACCCAGTACTTC. This sequence encodes CASSSRTGRLAGEETQYF.

The chain uses TRBV6-5 and TRBJ2-7, with 9 bases fitting TRBD1. Germline assignment: CDR1 MNHEY and CDR2 SVGAGI. After removal of 6 bases from V and 6 bases from J, the junction contained 9 bases not matched to a gene. The CDR3 is 14 residues long. The CDR3: CASRSGTGSPEQYF. CDR3 nucleotide sequence: TGTGCCAGCAGATCCGGGACAGGGTCACCCGAGCAGTACTTC.

This chain links TRBV4-3 with TRBJ2-1; 9 positions agree with TRBD2. CDR3 length: 17 amino acids. Trimming removed 1 base from V and 5 bases from J; junction bases left unmatched: 9. Germline V gives CDR1 LGHNA, CDR2 YSLEER. This CDR3 reads CASSQGAASGIDNEQFF. The CDR3 nucleotides are TGCGCCAGCAGCCAAGGAGCGGCTAGCGGGATAGACAATGAGCAGTTCTTC.

The chain carries TRBV28 and TRBJ1-5, with TRBD1 matching over 7 bases. Germline assignment: CDR1 MDHEN and CDR2 SYDVKM. The CDR3 loop spans 16 amino acids. J gave up 0 bases and V 4 bases, and 6 bases lay outside the gene matches. DNA for the CDR3: TGTGCCAGCAGTTACATCACAGGGGTTAGCAATCAGCCCCAGCATTTT. Protein product: CASSYITGVSNQPQHF.

This sequence joins TRBV11-3 and TRBJ1-1; D might be TRBD1 (5 bases). Germline CDR1 SGHNT, CDR2 YENEEA. The length of the CDR3 is 14 residues. V lost 4 bases and J 12 bases, leaving 21 bases between the germline ends. The CDR3 region has the DNA TGTGCCAGCAGCTGGGGTGCTTCGGACATAGGGACTTTCTTT. Translation gives CASSWGASDIGTFF.

V usage is TRBV10-3 and J usage is TRBJ2-3; 7 bases agree with TRBD2. CDR3 length equals 14 residues. Germline CDR1 reads ENHRY; CDR2 reads SYGVKD. The ends lost 8 bases at V and 5 bases at J; junction bases unmatched: 10. The CDR3 here is CAILAGAFGDTQYF. The CDR3, as DNA: TGTGCCATCCTGGCGGGAGCCTTTGGAGATACGCAGTATTTT.

This CDR3 is CASSLVRQEKYEQYF. The CDR3 DNA follows: TGTGCCAGCAGCTTAGTTCGACAGGAGAAATACGAGCAGTACTTC. The chain recombines TRBV11-3 with TRBJ2-7, with D tentatively TRBD1 (6 bases). The CDR3 length is 15 residues. Trimming took 1 base from V and 4 from J, leaving 14 bases between them. Germline values: CDR1 SGHNT, CDR2 YENEEA. The full variable domain, its missing parts supplied by reference TRBV11-3 and TRBJ2-7, is EAGVVQSPRYKIIEKKQPVAFWCNPISGHNTLYWYLQNLGQGPELLIRYENEEAVDDSQLPKDRFSAERLKGVDSTLKIQPAELGDSAVYLCASSLVRQEKYEQYFGPGTRLTVT.

In this sample, this clone turned up a few times. V usage is TRBV13 and J usage is TRBJ2-1; tentative D call: TRBD2 (6 bases). V lost 5 bases and J lost 4, with 21 bases in between. Germline V gene sequence: CDR1 PRHDT, CDR2 FYEKMQ (reference sequence). The CDR3 is 17 residues long. CDR3 sequence (DNA): TGTGCCAGCAGCCTGGGGGGACCGTGGGGGAGATACAATGAGCAGTTCTTC. Encoded protein: CASSLGGPWGRYNEQFF.

V and J are TRBV7-3 and TRBJ2-3, with a weak D call TRBD2 (6 bases). This CDR3 is 16 amino acids long. With 5 bases removed from V and 3 bases from J, the gap between germline ends came to 18 bases. CDR1 is SGHTA and CDR2 is FQGTGA in the germline V gene. The CDR3, as DNA: TGTGCCAGCAGCCGGGGGTTGGGCAGGGTGACAGATACGCAGTATTTT. Amino acid sequence: CASSRGLGRVTDTQYF.

In DNA form, the CDR3 reads TGTGCCAGTAGTCCTGCCGGGACAGACTATGGCTACACCTTC. Amino acids: CASSPAGTDYGYTF. The chain recombines TRBV19 with TRBJ1-2, with 7 nucleotides matching TRBD1. After removal of 5 bases from V and 3 bases from J, the junction contained 6 bases not matched to a gene. The CDR3 spans 14 residues. The germline gives CDR1 LNHDA, CDR2 SQIVND (reference sequence).

V is TRBV9 and J is TRBJ1-1; perhaps TRBD1 as D (6 bases). V lost 3 bases and J lost 7, with 10 bases in between. Germline CDR1 and CDR2: SGDLS and YYNGEE. The CDR3 covers 12 residues. CDR3 in amino acids: CASSAGQIEAFF. As DNA, the CDR3 is TGTGCCAGCAGCGCCGGACAGATTGAAGCTTTCTTT.

Only one count was recorded for this clone. The V and J genes are TRBV5-5 and TRBJ1-2; the D gene is possibly TRBD1 (6 bases). CDR3 length: 15 amino acids. The V gene's germline CDR1 is SGHKS and CDR2 YYEKEE (reference sequence). V was clipped by 4 bases and J by 5 bases, with 18 bases between them. The CDR3 loop is CASSTGQSDTYGYTF. Here the CDR3 DNA reads TGTGCCAGCAGCACTGGACAGTCTGACACATATGGCTACACCTTC.

This CDR3 reads CASSWDRGPSTGELFF. The DNA of the CDR3 is TGTGCCAGCAGCTGGGACAGGGGGCCGAGCACCGGGGAGCTGTTTTTT. The genes are TRBV5-6 and TRBJ2-2, with 12 positions matching TRBD1. Germline lookup yields CDR1 SGHDT and CDR2 YYEEEE. The CDR3 loop spans 16 amino acids. V gave up 3 bases and J gave up 4 bases; unmatched junction bases: 4.

The V call is TRBV7-9, the J call TRBJ2-5; D perhaps matches TRBD2 (6 bases). Trimming cost V 5 bases and J 5 bases, with 18 bases left between them. This CDR3 spans 15 amino acids. Germline CDR1 reads SEHNR; CDR2 reads FQNEAQ (reference sequence). The CDR3 here is CASSPLGLGRETQYF. The CDR3 bases are TGTGCCAGCAGCCCCCTGGGACTGGGAAGGGAGACCCAGTACTTC.

The V call is TRBV5-1, the J call TRBJ2-7, with D perhaps TRBD1 (6 bases). V was clipped by 3 bases and J by 2 bases, with 12 bases between them. This CDR3 region has 14 residues. The germline V gene has CDR1 SGHRS and CDR2 YFSETQ. CDR3 residues: CASSSIRGPYEQYF. The DNA for the CDR3 is TGCGCCAGCAGCTCCATCAGGGGACCCTACGAGCAGTACTTC.

The V and J genes are TRBV19 and TRBJ2-6; 8 nucleotides agree with TRBD1. The CDR3 sequence is 14 residues long. Germline CDR1 is LNHDA and CDR2 is SQIVND (reference sequence). With V trimmed by 4 bases and J by 7 bases, 3 bases remained unmatched. CDR3 sequence: CASSTQGAANVLTF. The CDR3, as DNA: TGTGCCAGTAGTACCCAGGGGGCAGCCAACGTCCTGACTTTC.

This clone has a handful of counts. V is TRBV6-6 and J is TRBJ2-2; perhaps TRBD2 as D (6 bases). CDR3 size: 14 residues. V lost 7 bases, J lost 3 bases, and 12 bases lay in between. Germline V gene sequence: CDR1 MNHNY, CDR2 SVGAGI (reference sequence). The CDR3 region has the DNA TGTGCCAGCACCCCATGGGGGGACACCGGGGAGCTGTTTTTT. Translation: CASTPWGDTGELFF.

The gene calls are TRBV5-8 and TRBJ1-2; D gene ambiguous. Germline V gene data show CDR1 as SGHTS and CDR2 as YDEGEE. This CDR3 spans 13 amino acids. V was clipped by 0 bases and J by 5 bases, with 8 bases between them. The CDR3 bases are TGTGCCAGCAGCTTGGCAGCGGATTATGGCTACACCTTC. Protein sequence: CASSLAADYGYTF. The entire variable domain, with the rest obtained from reference TRBV5-8 and TRBJ1-2, is as follows: EAGVTQSPTHLIKTRGQQATLRCSPISGHTSVYWYQQALGLGLQFLLWYDEGEERNRGNFPPRFSGRQFPNYSSELNVNALELEDSALYLCASSLAADYGYTFGSGTRLTVV.

This clone came up a few times. This chain connects TRBV28 to TRBJ1-1; 11 bases match TRBD1. Germline V gene lookup returns CDR1 MDHEN and CDR2 SYDVKM. This CDR3 has 17 amino acids. The ends lost 6 bases at V and 1 base at J; junction bases unmatched: 10. CDR3 sequence reads: CASSRGQGAISNTEAFF. The DNA for the CDR3 is TGTGCCAGCAGCCGAGGACAGGGGGCCATATCGAACACTGAAGCTTTCTTT.

This clone has a handful of counts. The rearrangement uses TRBV20-1 and TRBJ1-2; 9 nucleotides line up with TRBD1. The CDR3 consists of 9 residues. CDR1 is DFQATT and CDR2 is SNEGSKA in the germline V gene (reference sequence). The CDR3 coding sequence is TGCGGGGACAGGGAAGGCTACACCTTC. Protein: CGDREGYTF.